These 20 T cell receptor beta chains originate from one sample sequenced in a study of blood T cell repertoires in COVID-19. The table came from immunoSEQ multiplex PCR; TCRdb's copy has only in-frame clones and leaves some out. The sample records about 380,000 clones, around 84% being singletons. The sample consisted of peripheral blood. The source of these receptors is a woman younger than 35 with acute or convalescent COVID-19.

This clone occurred once. The V gene is TRBV5-4, the J gene TRBJ1-3, with TRBD1 matching 12 bases. The CDR3 loop spans 17 amino acids. Losses at the gene ends were 4 bases for V and 3 bases for J; bases not matched to a gene: 8. Germline V gene lookup returns CDR1 SGHNT and CDR2 YYREEE (reference sequence). The CDR3 here is CASSTRDRGQVGNTIYF. In DNA form, the CDR3 reads TGTGCCAGCAGCACCCGGGACAGGGGGCAAGTTGGAAACACCATATATTTT.

V usage is TRBV6-2 or TRBV6-3 and J usage is TRBJ2-3, with D possibly TRBD2 on 6 matching bases. V dropped 5 bases and J dropped 2 bases, with 14 bases sitting between them. The CDR3 sequence is 15 residues long. Per the germline V gene, CDR1 is MNHEY and CDR2 is SVGEGT. CDR3 sequence reads: CASSAILATTDTQYF. The DNA of the CDR3 is TGTGCCAGCAGTGCGATTCTAGCGACCACAGATACGCAGTATTTT.

The V and J genes are TRBV11-3 and TRBJ2-1, with TRBD1 identical over 7 bases. In germline, CDR1 is SGHNT, CDR2 YENEEA. V gave up 8 bases and J gave up 7 bases; unmatched junction bases: 14. This CDR3 comprises 15 residues. The CDR3 DNA follows: TGTGCCAGCCCCCTGACAGGGACAGATAATAATGAGCAGTTCTTC. As protein: CASPLTGTDNNEQFF.

The chain links TRBV27 to TRBJ2-3; D is unclear. Germline values: CDR1 MNHEY, CDR2 SMNVEV (reference sequence). V lost 4 bases and J 1 base, leaving 6 bases between the germline ends. This CDR3 has 13 residues. The CDR3 DNA reads TGTGCCAGCAGTTACCAGGGCACAGATACGCAGTATTTT. Protein sequence: CASSYQGTDTQYF.

This clone was observed once. CDR3 sequence (DNA): TGCGCCAGCAGCTCCGCGGGGGCAGAAGAGACCCAGTACTTC. Its translation is CASSSAGAEETQYF. The rearrangement joins TRBV5-1 to TRBJ2-5; weak D call: TRBD2 (7 bases). The CDR3 has 14 residues. V was trimmed by 3 bases and J by 3 bases, leaving 12 bases between them. The V gene's germline CDR1 is SGHRS and CDR2 YFSETQ.

The V gene is TRBV7-9, the J gene TRBJ2-7; 7 nucleotides align to TRBD2. The V segment lost 5 bases and the J segment 2 bases; nucleotides outside the gene matches: 6. The CDR3 contains 14 residues. The germline CDR1 and CDR2 sequences are SEHNR and FQNEAQ (reference sequence). The CDR3 DNA follows: TGTGCCAGCAGCCGCGGCGGGGGACCCTACGAGCAGTACTTC. Translated: CASSRGGGPYEQYF.

The sample holds a few counts of this clone. The chain links TRBV6-2 or TRBV6-3 to TRBJ2-7; 9 bases are shared with TRBD1. V gave up 0 bases and J gave up 3 bases; unmatched junction bases: 0. This CDR3 is built from 14 residues. Germline assignment: CDR1 MNHEY and CDR2 SVGEGT. CDR3 amino acids: CASSYSTGGYEQYF. CDR3 bases: TGTGCCAGCAGTTACTCGACAGGGGGCTACGAGCAGTACTTC.

The chain carries TRBV5-8 and TRBJ1-3; possible D gene TRBD1, 6 bases. Trimming removed 1 base from V and 0 bases from J, with 8 bases in between. The germline CDR1 and CDR2 sequences are SGHTS and YDEGEE. The CDR3 is 15 amino acids. The CDR3 DNA reads TGTGCCAGCAGCTTGATGGACAGCTCTGGAAACACCATATATTTT. Translation: CASSLMDSSGNTIYF.

V is TRBV6-5 and J is TRBJ1-5; D is ambiguous. Looked up from germline, CDR1 is MNHEY and CDR2 is SVGAGI. Trimming took off 2 bases at V and 4 bases at J, with 6 bases between the two ends. The CDR3 spans 13 residues. The CDR3 region is CASSYAPNQPQHF. As DNA, the CDR3 is TGTGCCAGCAGTTACGCGCCAAATCAGCCCCAGCATTTT.

This clone appeared a single time. The chain employs TRBV28 and TRBJ1-5; 8 positions match TRBD1. Germline trimming cut 1 base from V and 2 bases from J; bases unmatched to any gene: 10. Germline-derived CDR1 and CDR2 are MDHEN and SYDVKM. There are 18 residues in the CDR3. The CDR3 loop reads CASSLFTGGLLGNQPQHF. In DNA form, the CDR3 reads TGTGCCAGCAGTTTATTCACAGGGGGTTTATTAGGCAATCAGCCCCAGCATTTT.

The gene calls are TRBV27 and TRBJ1-2; 7 bases match TRBD1. Germline loops: CDR1 MNHEY, CDR2 SMNVEV (reference sequence). V was pared by 6 bases and J by 3 bases, with 13 bases of the junction left unmatched. The CDR3 covers 16 residues. CDR3 sequence: CASSSLTGTDHYGYTF. The CDR3 DNA is TGTGCCAGCAGCTCACTCACCGGGACAGATCACTATGGCTACACCTTC.

This clone occurred a few times. The chain uses TRBV14 and TRBJ1-4; maybe TRBD1 (6 bases). The CDR3 has 16 residues. The V end was cut by 4 bases, the J end by 2 bases, with 14 bases between. Germline-derived CDR1 and CDR2 are SGHDN and FVKESK. The CDR3 is CASSLGQRLTNEKLFF. The CDR3 nucleotides read TGTGCCAGCAGCCTGGGACAAAGGTTGACTAATGAAAAACTGTTTTTT.

The chain links TRBV20-1 to TRBJ1-1; perhaps TRBD1 as D (5 bases). CDR1 and CDR2 (germline): DFQATT, SNEGSKA (reference sequence). This CDR3 region has 11 residues. Trimming removed 6 bases from V and 11 bases from J, with 16 bases in between. CDR3 region: CSADRGFKAFF. CDR3 sequence (DNA): TGCAGTGCCGACCGGGGGTTTAAGGCTTTCTTT.

This clone was found a few times. This rearrangement joins TRBV29-1 to TRBJ1-5; 11 bases line up with TRBD1. The CDR3 has 14 amino acids. Trimming at V came to 6 bases and at J to 7 bases, leaving 8 bases not matched to a gene. Germline V gene data show CDR1 as SQVTM and CDR2 as ANQGSEA. This chain's CDR3 is CSVGDGTGGQPQHF. CDR3 DNA: TGCAGCGTCGGCGACGGGACAGGGGGGCAGCCCCAGCATTTT.

The chain is built from TRBV15 and TRBJ1-6; D not certain. Per the germline V gene, CDR1 is LNHNV and CDR2 is YYDKDF (reference sequence). The CDR3 has 15 residues. Trimming cost V 5 bases and J 8 bases, with 16 bases left between them. The CDR3 nucleotides are TGTGCCACCAGCCCTTCCCGGGGATATGATTCACCCCTCCACTTT. This gives the protein CATSPSRGYDSPLHF.

This chain links TRBV5-1 with TRBJ2-5, with TRBD2 identical over 7 bases. The CDR3 runs 16 residues. The junction had 14 bases not matched to a gene; V was cut back by 4 bases and J by 5 bases. Germline V gene sequence: CDR1 SGHRS, CDR2 YFSETQ. This CDR3 reads CASSDPLPRGGETQYF. The CDR3 DNA is TGCGCCAGCAGCGACCCCCTCCCCCGGGGAGGGGAGACCCAGTACTTC.

On this clone itself: Other DNA sequences in this specimen translate into the identical CDR3. The chain employs TRBV7-9 and TRBJ1-4; D gene uncertain. The CDR3 has 16 amino acids. The germline gives CDR1 SEHNR, CDR2 FQNEAQ (reference sequence). Trimming shortened V by 0 bases and J by 0 bases, and 8 bases separated the two germline ends. For the CDR3, the DNA is TGTGCCAGCAGCTTAGCGCTCGGGTCAACTAATGAAAAACTGTTTTTT. Amino acids: CASSLALGSTNEKLFF.

This clone was detected only once. The chain uses TRBV6-5 and TRBJ1-1, with 8 bases that match TRBD1. Trimming cost V 6 bases and J 4 bases; bases outside gene matches: 7. This CDR3 comprises 14 residues. Germline V gene data show CDR1 as MNHEY and CDR2 as SVGAGI. This chain's CDR3 is CASRPDRATTEAFF. The CDR3 coding sequence is TGTGCCAGCAGGCCGGACAGGGCGACCACTGAAGCTTTCTTT.

The chain has TRBV2 and TRBJ2-7, with D perhaps TRBD1 (5 bases). Germline values: CDR1 SNHLY, CDR2 FYNNEI. CDR3 length equals 10 residues. The V and J ends lost 7 bases and 7 bases respectively, with 8 bases between them. The CDR3 region is CASMWTEQYF. CDR3 sequence (DNA): TGTGCCAGCATGTGGACAGAGCAGTACTTC.

This clone was counted a single time. This chain uses TRBV25-1 with TRBJ1-1; 9 bases fit TRBD1. The junction had 10 bases not matched to a gene; V was cut back by 4 bases and J by 7 bases. CDR1 is MGHDK, CDR2 SYGVNS, per germline. CDR3 length equals 15 residues. This CDR3 is CASSGSTGGGVEAFF. CDR3 in DNA: TGTGCCAGCAGTGGATCGACAGGGGGAGGTGTTGAAGCTTTCTTT.